Below, 30 T cell receptor beta chains from the same sample are listed, as sequenced in a study of tumor-infiltrating lymphocytes in primary liver carcinoma. Unsorted whole blood served as the source of blood RNA, and germline DNA was extracted as well. Starting from approximately 470 ng of total RNA, TCR beta cDNA was produced with a primer in the constant region. Libraries for TCR beta were built through three nested multiplex PCR rounds, which together made up a slightly modified ARM-PCR procedure. Primers for the first two PCR rounds were TRBV1-TRBV30 forward primers and a C-beta reverse primer (about 10 cycles per round). A single record per CDR3 protein comes from TCRdb applying MiXCR to the multiplex PCR reads. This sample yields 300,000 to 400,000 distinct CDR3 sequences, of which roughly 61% are seen a single time; 6.5% belongs to the top ten. The specimen sequenced was peripheral blood. The receptor source for this set is a middle-aged man with primary liver carcinoma and hepatitis B virus infection.

In regard to this clonotype: At one end, the junction sequence differs from germline, possibly due to a read error. V usage is TRBV11-1 and J usage is TRBJ1-6, with TRBD1 matching over 7 bases. Germline V CDR1 and CDR2: SGHAT, FQDESV (reference sequence). The CDR3 runs 15 residues. For the CDR3, the DNA is TGTGCCAGCAGCCGTATGGGACAGTATAATTCACCTCTCCACTTT. It encodes CASSRMGQYNSPLHF.

This clonotype appeared once. The chain uses TRBV30 and TRBJ1-2; the match to TRBD1 covers 9 bases. With 3 bases clipped from V and 3 bases from J, the junction kept 5 bases outside the gene matches. The germline gives CDR1 GTSNPN, CDR2 SVGIG (reference sequence). There are 14 residues in the CDR3. The CDR3 sequence: CAWSRTGVDYGYTF. CDR3 coding DNA: TGTGCCTGGAGCAGGACAGGGGTCGACTATGGCTACACCTTC.

V is TRBV10-2 and J is TRBJ2-3; D assignment may be TRBD1 or TRBD2 (5 bases each). Germline CDR1 is WSHSY and CDR2 is SAAADI. Between the trimmed V and J ends, which lost 3 bases and 1 base, there was a span of 8 bases. CDR3 length equals 14 residues. The CDR3 DNA is TGCGCCAGCAGTGACGGGGACGGCACAGATACGCAGTATTTT. Translation gives CASSDGDGTDTQYF.

This clonotype appeared a single time. Just one base apart from a much larger clone, this may be a read error. The chain is built from TRBV29-1 and TRBJ1-4; D is ambiguous. Trimming cost V 7 bases and J 6 bases, with 6 bases left between them. Germline V lookup: CDR1 SQVTM, CDR2 ANQGSEA. This CDR3 comprises 10 residues. CDR3 nucleotides: TGCAGCGGTTGCTATGAAAAACTGTTTTTT. It specifies CSGCYEKLFF.

Points on this clonotype: Lacking the conserved final phenylalanine or tryptophan, this CDR3 likely reflects a read error. V usage is TRBV11-2 and J usage is TRBJ2-7; D is uncertain. CDR3 size: 13 residues. Trimming left V 2 bases short and J 1 base short, with 6 bases between. From germline, CDR1 is SGHAT and CDR2 FQNNGV. The CDR3 DNA is TGTGCCAGCAGCTTAATGGCGTCCTACGAGCAGTACTTA. Protein: CASSLMASYEQYL.

This clonotype was recorded at least ten times. The chain is built from TRBV11-2 and TRBJ2-2; possibly TRBD1 for D (5 bases). The CDR3 runs to 14 residues. Trimming took off 1 base at V and 5 bases at J, with 8 bases between the two ends. Germline V gene sequence: CDR1 SGHAT, CDR2 FQNNGV. CDR3 protein: CASSLGPGTGELFF. The CDR3 nucleotides read TGTGCCAGCAGCTTAGGGCCAGGGACCGGGGAGCTGTTTTTT.

This clonotype was recorded once. This chain uses TRBV5-5 with TRBJ2-1, with D unclear. Trimming took 1 base from V and 3 from J, leaving 8 bases between them. The length of the CDR3 is 14 residues. In germline, CDR1 is SGHKS, CDR2 YYEKEE (reference sequence). In nucleotides, the CDR3 is TGTGCCAGCAGCTTGAGCCCCCACTACAATGAGCAGTTCTTC. It specifies CASSLSPHYNEQFF.

As concerns this clonotype: One base away lies a much larger clone, so this may be a sequencing read error. The chain uses TRBV4-2 and TRBJ2-2; 10 positions agree with TRBD2. Per the germline V gene, CDR1 is LGHNA and CDR2 is YNFKEQ. The CDR3 is 15 amino acids. The CDR3 loop is CASRQETSGTGELFF. CDR3 bases: TGTGCCAGCAGACAAGAGACTAGCGGGACCGGGGAGCTGTTTTTT.

This chain connects TRBV5-4 to TRBJ1-1, with D perhaps matching TRBD1 (5 bases). Germline V lookup: CDR1 SGHNT, CDR2 YYREEE (reference sequence). CDR3 length: 15 amino acids. V was cut by 3 bases and J by 4 bases, with 16 bases left in between. CDR3 loop: CASSYSDMPGTEAFF. In DNA, the CDR3 is TGTGCCAGCAGCTACTCGGACATGCCTGGCACTGAAGCTTTCTTT.

Points on this clonotype: Given a much more abundant clone one base away, this may be a read error. The chain recombines TRBV12-3 or TRBV12-4 with TRBJ1-1; D is ambiguous. Trimming removed 7 bases from V and 7 bases from J, with 10 bases in between. The CDR3 covers 11 residues. The CDR3 nucleotides are TGTGCCAGCACTTCACTTCGTGAAGCTTTCTTT. It codes for CASTSLREAFF.

In the case of this clonotype: The junction does not match germline at one end; this may be a read error. The chain uses TRBV11-2 and TRBJ2-3; possible D gene TRBD2, 6 bases. The CDR3 is 17 residues long. The germline V gene encodes CDR1 SGHAT and CDR2 FQNNGV. CDR3 sequence: CASSPLAGSTNTDMQYF. The CDR3 nucleotides are TGTGCCAGCAGTCCCCTCGCCGGGAGCACCAACACGGATATGCAGTATTTT.

The gene calls are TRBV11-2 and TRBJ2-1; tentative D call: TRBD1 (5 bases). CDR3 length: 15 amino acids. Germline-derived CDR1 and CDR2 are SGHAT and FQNNGV. The V end was cut by 1 base, the J end by 9 bases, with 16 bases between. The CDR3: CASSLGETALLEQFF. The CDR3 nucleotides read TGTGCCAGCAGCTTAGGCGAGACAGCACTTCTTGAGCAGTTCTTC. Based on the CDR3 plus reference TRBV11-2 and TRBJ2-1, the full variable domain is EAGVAQSPRYKIIEKRQSVAFWCNPISGHATLYWYQQILGQGPKLLIQFQNNGVVDDSQLPKDRFSAERLKGVDSTLKIQPAKLEDSAVYLCASSLGETALLEQFFGPGTRLTVL.

A remark on this clonotype: A much larger clone lies a single base off, so this may be a read error. Lacking the conserved final phenylalanine or tryptophan, this CDR3 likely reflects a read error. The rearrangement uses TRBV10-3 and TRBJ2-6; D remains ambiguous. This CDR3 spans 15 amino acids. V lost 5 bases to trimming and J lost 0 bases, with 8 bases between them. CDR1 ENHRY and CDR2 SYGVKD come from the germline V gene. CDR3 in amino acids: CAISSTTSGANVLTC. CDR3 in DNA: TGTGCCATCAGTTCAACGACCTCTGGGGCCAACGTCCTGACTTGC.

The chain carries TRBV5-6 and TRBJ1-1; TRBD1 aligns across 7 bases. The CDR3 is 14 amino acids. Losses at the gene ends were 3 bases for V and 0 bases for J; bases not matched to a gene: 2. CDR1 SGHDT and CDR2 YYEEEE come from the germline V gene. The DNA of the CDR3 is TGTGCCAGCAGCTGGGACAGCCTGAACACTGAAGCTTTCTTT. Amino acids: CASSWDSLNTEAFF. The variable domain in full, with the rest retrieved from reference TRBV5-6 and TRBJ1-1, is DAGVTQSPTHLIKTRGQQVTLRCSPKSGHDTVSWYQQALGQGPQFIFQYYEEEERQRGNFPDRFSGHQFPNYSSELNVNALLLGDSALYLCASSWDSLNTEAFFGQGTRLTVV.

On this clonotype: A much larger clone differs by one base, so this may be a read error. This rearrangement joins TRBV4-3 to TRBJ2-2; D is ambiguous. This CDR3 has 14 residues. CDR1 and CDR2 from the germline V gene are LGHNA and YSLEER. The DNA of the CDR3 is TGCGCCAGAAGCCAAGATACAACCACCGGGGAGCTGTTTTTT. Residues: CARSQDTTTGELFF.

This chain links TRBV11-1 with TRBJ2-1; D is undetermined. The length of the CDR3 is 16 residues. From germline, CDR1 is SGHAT and CDR2 FQDESV (reference sequence). Trimming left V 7 bases short and J 4 bases short, with 20 bases between. CDR3 sequence: CASNRRLDSRYNEQFF. In DNA, the CDR3 is TGTGCCAGCAACCGCCGATTAGATTCGAGATACAATGAGCAGTTCTTC.

With regard to this clonotype: Given a much more abundant clone one base away, this may be a read error. The chain is built from TRBV10-3 and TRBJ2-3; D not certain. Germline CDR1 and CDR2: ENHRY and SYGVKD. The CDR3 runs to 15 residues. V lost 10 bases to trimming and J lost 0 bases, with 17 bases between them. The CDR3 region is CATKRQDHSTDTQYF. CDR3 bases: TGTGCCACGAAAAGGCAAGACCATAGCACAGATACGCAGTATTTT.

This clonotype was seen at least ten times. The chain has TRBV11-2 and TRBJ2-3; D may be TRBD2 (6 bases). Germline loops: CDR1 SGHAT, CDR2 FQNNGV. The CDR3 contains 17 residues. V lost 5 bases, J lost 0 bases, and 18 bases lay in between. Here the CDR3 reads CASSTGTSKSSTDTQYF. DNA for the CDR3: TGTGCCAGCAGCACCGGGACTTCGAAGTCCAGCACAGATACGCAGTATTTT.

The chain employs TRBV2 and TRBJ1-5; perhaps TRBD1 as D (5 bases). The CDR3 covers 13 residues. Between the trimmed V and J ends, which lost 6 bases and 4 bases, there was a span of 10 bases. CDR1 is SNHLY and CDR2 is FYNNEI in the germline V gene. CDR3 coding DNA: TGTGCCAGCAGGGGACGGATGAATCAGCCCCAGCATTTT. Translating it yields CASRGRMNQPQHF.

This clonotype was seen just once. A much larger clone differs from this one at a single base, so this may be a read error. The chain links TRBV4-1 to TRBJ1-6, with TRBD1 identical over 8 bases. The CDR3 extends over 16 amino acids. V trimming: 2 bases; J trimming: 4 bases; junction bases outside the gene matches: 4. Germline V CDR1 and CDR2: MGHRA, YSYEKL. For the CDR3, the DNA is TGCGCCAGCAGCCAACCCCGGACAGGGTATAATTCACCCCTCCACTTT. Its protein is CASSQPRTGYNSPLHF.

The chain combines TRBV14 with TRBJ2-3, with TRBD2 as a possible D gene (6 bases). The CDR3 runs 17 residues. V was trimmed by 0 bases and J by 5 bases, leaving 18 bases between them. Germline CDR1 is SGHDN and CDR2 is FVKESK. CDR3 sequence (DNA): TGTGCCAGCAGCCAAGATATGGTGCGGGGAAGGAGAGATACGCAGTATTTT. As protein: CASSQDMVRGRRDTQYF.

On this clonotype: A much larger clone lies a single base off, so this may be a read error. V usage is TRBV5-6 and J usage is TRBJ2-5; D is unresolved. The CDR3 extends over 14 amino acids. The V gene's germline CDR1 is SGHDT and CDR2 YYEEEE. V was cut by 1 base and J by 1 base, with 8 bases left in between. The CDR3 DNA is TGTGCCAGCAGCTTGAGTGCGTTCCAAGAGACCCAGTACTTC. This gives the protein CASSLSAFQETQYF.

The V gene is TRBV11-2, the J gene TRBJ2-1; unclear D gene. The CDR3 runs to 19 residues. Per germline, CDR1 SGHAT and CDR2 FQNNGV. V was pared by 1 base and J by 0 bases, with 19 bases between. CDR3 DNA sequence: TGTGCCAGCAGCTTAGTTGAGGCCCCTGACTCGGACTCCTACAATGAGCAGTTCTTC. As protein: CASSLVEAPDSDSYNEQFF.

This clonotype was counted once. The CDR3 carries no conserved terminal phenylalanine or tryptophan, so it likely arises from a read error. The chain employs TRBV11-2 and TRBJ1-4, with 7 bases lining up with TRBD1. This CDR3 spans 15 amino acids. The germline V gene has CDR1 SGHAT and CDR2 FQNNGV. The CDR3, as DNA: TGTGCCAGCAGCTTAATGGGACAGACTAATGAAAAGCTGTTTGTT. It specifies CASSLMGQTNEKLFV.

The sample holds one count of this clonotype. A much larger clone differs by one base, so this may be a read error. The chain joins TRBV10-3 to TRBJ2-7; D gene unclear. The germline CDR1 and CDR2 sequences are ENHRY and SYGVKD. The CDR3 covers 14 residues. Trimming took off 6 bases at V and 2 bases at J, with 14 bases between the two ends. This CDR3 reads CAISPGGRTYEQYF. The DNA of the CDR3 is TGTGCCATCAGCCCTGGTGGAAGGACCTACGAGCAGTACTTC.

The V gene is TRBV11-1, the J gene TRBJ2-3; 8 positions agree with TRBD2. The germline V gene encodes CDR1 SGHAT and CDR2 FQDESV (reference sequence). The CDR3 loop spans 14 amino acids. DNA of the CDR3: TGTGCATGCAGCGAGCTGCGGGGGGCAGATACGCAGTATTTT. Translating gives CACSELRGADTQYF.

This clonotype was counted many times. This sequence joins TRBV6-5 and TRBJ2-7, with unresolved D. The V end lost 4 bases, the J end lost 7 bases, and 8 bases lay between the germline ends. The CDR3 runs to 11 residues. Germline CDR1 is MNHEY and CDR2 is SVGAGI. DNA for the CDR3: TGTGCCAGCAGTTCCTTATTTGAGCAGTACTTC. This encodes CASSSLFEQYF.

This clonotype has only one observation. V gene TRBV5-4 combines with J gene TRBJ1-1; no reliable D call. The CDR3 is 14 amino acids. The V end was cut by 2 bases, the J end by 5 bases, with 13 bases between. Germline CDR1 SGHNT, CDR2 YYREEE (reference sequence). CDR3 nucleotide sequence: TGTGCCAGCAGCTTAGACGGAGCACAGACTGAAGCTTTCTTT. Translating gives CASSLDGAQTEAFF.

This chain uses TRBV11-2 with TRBJ1-6; D ambiguous. Trimming removed 8 bases at V and 7 bases at J, with 15 bases between. In germline, CDR1 is SGHAT, CDR2 FQNNGV. This CDR3 region has 14 residues. The CDR3 DNA sequence: TGTGCCAGCTCCTACGGGGATCGCAATTCACCCCTCCACTTT. Translation: CASSYGDRNSPLHF.

This clonotype was observed a handful of times. V and J are TRBV7-8 and TRBJ2-1, with 8 bases aligning to TRBD2. V shed 1 base, J shed 8 bases, and the junction held 16 bases outside the gene matches. The V gene's germline CDR1 is SGHVS and CDR2 FQNEAQ. The CDR3 length is 18 residues. Here the CDR3 DNA reads TGTGCCAGCAGCTTAGAGCCTCCCAGCAAGCGGGAGTGGGATGAGCAGTTCTTC. Translated, it gives CASSLEPPSKREWDEQFF.